The 25 T cell receptor beta chains given below trace back to one sample, sequenced in a study of blood T cell repertoires in COVID-19 (dated by TCRdb to about 2020). The protocol used for the library was the immunoSEQ multiplex PCR assay. TCRdb took over this immuneACCESS table, retaining in-frame rearrangements with V and J assigned. Such tables are incomplete; in checked studies, under half of the missing clones stem from an unresolved V gene, and the remainder is unexplained. The sample contains about 250,000 clones, around 82% of them found a single time. The ten top clones hold approximately 5% of the sample. Sequencing input: peripheral blood. The origin of the receptors is a woman at least 80 years old with active or convalescent COVID-19.

This chain joins TRBV5-4 and TRBJ1-6; D perhaps matches TRBD1 (5 bases). V dropped 4 bases and J dropped 9 bases, with 14 bases sitting between them. There are 14 residues in the CDR3. Germline CDR1 is SGHNT and CDR2 is YYREEE (reference sequence). CDR3 amino acids: CASSLQGTGSPLHF. The CDR3 bases are TGTGCCAGCAGCCTTCAGGGTACGGGTTCACCCCTCCACTTT.

CDR3 sequence: CASSTRDRGREQYF. The CDR3 coding sequence is TGTGCCAGCAGCACCCGGGACAGGGGGCGCGAGCAGTACTTC. The chain couples TRBV3-1 (or the pseudogene TRBV3-2) to TRBJ2-7; 12 bases align to TRBD1. Germline values: CDR1 LGHDT, CDR2 YNNKEL (reference sequence). The CDR3 sequence is 14 residues long. Germline trimming cut 5 bases from V and 6 bases from J; bases unmatched to any gene: 5.

Notes on this clone: The same CDR3 is also encoded by other DNA sequences in this sample. The chain recombines TRBV9 with TRBJ1-1; D remains unclear. Trimming stripped 0 bases from V and 1 base from J, with 7 bases between. CDR1 and CDR2 from the germline V gene are SGDLS and YYNGEE. The CDR3 sequence is 14 residues long. CDR3: CASSVVAGNTEAFF. CDR3 bases: TGTGCCAGCAGCGTAGTCGCAGGGAACACTGAAGCTTTCTTT.

Here the CDR3 DNA reads TGTGCCAGCAGCGAATACGGGACAGGGAACGAGCAGTACTTC. Its protein is CASSEYGTGNEQYF. The chain has TRBV9 and TRBJ2-7, with 9 nucleotides matching TRBD1. The CDR3 is 14 residues long. After removal of 3 bases from V and 5 bases from J, the junction contained 6 bases not matched to a gene. Germline CDR1 and CDR2: SGDLS and YYNGEE. The full variable domain, its missing parts supplied by reference TRBV9 and TRBJ2-7, is DSGVTQTPKHLITATGQRVTLRCSPRSGDLSVYWYQQSLDQGLQFLIQYYNGEERAKGNILERFSAQQFPDLHSELNLSSLELGDSALYFCASSEYGTGNEQYFGPGTRLTVT.

The rearrangement links TRBV7-9 to TRBJ1-4; 9 nucleotides match TRBD1. This CDR3 comprises 17 residues. Losses at the gene ends were 0 bases for V and 3 bases for J; bases not matched to a gene: 5. Germline lookup yields CDR1 SEHNR and CDR2 FQNEAQ (reference sequence). The CDR3 spells CASSLATGDRANEKLFF. The DNA of the CDR3 is TGTGCCAGCAGCTTAGCCACAGGGGACAGGGCTAATGAAAAACTGTTTTTT. Full variable domain (remainder filled in from reference TRBV7-9 and TRBJ1-4): DTGVSQNPRHKITKRGQNVTFRCDPISEHNRLYWYRQTLGQGPEFLTYFQNEAQLEKSRLLSDRFSAERPKGSFSTLEIQRTEQGDSAMYLCASSLATGDRANEKLFFGSGTQLSVL.

This chain links TRBV15 with TRBJ2-2; 9 bases are a match to TRBD1. J gave up 2 bases and V 3 bases, and 4 bases lay outside the gene matches. The CDR3 loop spans 16 amino acids. Per germline, CDR1 LNHNV and CDR2 YYDKDF (reference sequence). CDR3 sequence reads: CATSREGQGNTGELFF. The CDR3 DNA follows: TGTGCCACCAGCAGGGAGGGACAGGGTAACACCGGGGAGCTGTTTTTT.

The chain combines TRBV18 with TRBJ1-5, with TRBD1 as a possible D gene (5 bases). Trimming stripped 6 bases from V and 4 bases from J, with 16 bases between. Germline V CDR1 and CDR2: KGHSH, LQKENI. This CDR3 contains 15 residues. In DNA form, the CDR3 reads TGTGCCAGCTCTAAGGGGCATACCGGGAATCAGCCCCAGCATTTT. Amino acid sequence: CASSKGHTGNQPQHF.

J is TRBJ1-5 and V is TRBV21-1; the table's D call, TRBD1, was not checked against the DNA. TRBV21-1 corresponds to a pseudogene. The length of the CDR3 is 16 residues. CDR3 amino acids: CATPVQVGNSNQPQHF. The DNA of the CDR3 is TGTGCCACCCCGGTCCAGGTCGGAAATAGCAATCAGCCCCAGCATTTT.

The V and J genes are TRBV19 and TRBJ2-3; 8 nucleotides agree with TRBD2. Germline-derived CDR1 and CDR2 are LNHDA and SQIVND (reference sequence). V trimming: 1 base; J trimming: 8 bases; junction bases outside the gene matches: 14. The CDR3 totals 17 residues. The DNA of the CDR3 is TGTGCCAGTAGTATAGCGGGGGGGGCAGGAAATCGTCGTACGCAGTATTTT. Protein: CASSIAGGAGNRRTQYF.

Written as DNA, the CDR3 is TGTGCCAGCAGCCCCCCGCCCCCTAATACGAATCAGCCCCAGCATTTT. Encoded protein: CASSPPPPNTNQPQHF. V and J are TRBV7-8 and TRBJ1-5; no reliable D call. The germline V gene encodes CDR1 SGHVS and CDR2 FQNEAQ. Trimming left V 5 bases short and J 4 bases short, with 18 bases between. The CDR3 runs to 16 residues.

The CDR3 DNA follows: TGTGCCACCAGTGATCTTTTAGGGAGAAAAGGCCCGAACTTGGATGAGCAGTTCTTC. This gives the protein CATSDLLGRKGPNLDEQFF. The J gene is TRBJ2-1, the V gene TRBV24-1; D is possibly TRBD2 (5 bases). V gave up 3 bases and J gave up 8 bases, with 28 bases separating them. This CDR3 contains 19 residues. The germline V gene encodes CDR1 KGHDR and CDR2 SFDVKD.

CDR3 nucleotides: TGTGCCAGCAGCTTCAAACACCACGGGGAGCTGTTTTTT. Translation: CASSFKHHGELFF. The chain combines TRBV5-4 with TRBJ2-2; unclear D gene. CDR1 is SGHNT and CDR2 is YYREEE in the germline V gene (reference sequence). The V and J ends lost 2 bases and 7 bases respectively, with 9 bases between them. This CDR3 region has 13 residues.

The chain couples TRBV19 to TRBJ1-2, with 9 positions matching TRBD1. Germline lookup yields CDR1 LNHDA and CDR2 SQIVND (reference sequence). V dropped 7 bases and J dropped 2; count of bases not matched to a gene: 8. The CDR3 length is 15 residues. CDR3 amino acids: CASTETGGSNYGYTF. The CDR3 region has the DNA TGTGCCAGTACCGAGACAGGGGGATCCAACTATGGCTACACCTTC.

The chain employs TRBV3-1 (or the pseudogene TRBV3-2) and TRBJ1-2; D call uncertain. Trimming pared 1 base from V and 4 bases from J, leaving 4 bases between. This CDR3 is 12 amino acids long. Germline CDR1 LGHDT, CDR2 YNNKEL (reference sequence). In nucleotides, the CDR3 is TGTGCCAGCAGCCAAGGACTCTATGGCTACACCTTC. Translated: CASSQGLYGYTF.

This clone occurred a few times. The chain is built from TRBV3-1 (or the pseudogene TRBV3-2) and TRBJ2-7; D is unresolved. The CDR3 runs to 12 residues. CDR1 LGHDT and CDR2 YNNKEL come from the germline V gene (reference sequence). Trimming took off 0 bases at V and 12 bases at J, with 12 bases between the two ends. This chain's CDR3 is CASSQDRMRWYF. In nucleotides, the CDR3 is TGTGCCAGCAGCCAAGATCGGATGCGGTGGTACTTC.

This clone was detected a few times. This rearrangement joins TRBV2 to TRBJ2-2; D perhaps matches TRBD2 (6 bases). Looked up from germline, CDR1 is SNHLY and CDR2 is FYNNEI. The ends were cut back, 4 bases at V and 1 base at J, with 10 bases in the middle. The CDR3 spans 15 residues. As DNA, the CDR3 is TGTGCCAGCAGTGTCTTGCGGGGGAACACCGGGGAGCTGTTTTTT. Translation: CASSVLRGNTGELFF. Combining the CDR3 with reference TRBV2 and TRBJ2-2 gives the whole variable domain EPEVTQTPSHQVTQMGQEVILRCVPISNHLYFYWYRQILGQKVEFLVSFYNNEISEKSEIFDDQFSVERPDGSNFTLKIRSTKLEDSAMYFCASSVLRGNTGELFFGEGSRLTVL.

J is TRBJ2-1 and V is TRBV27; 9 positions match TRBD2. J gave up 0 bases and V 6 bases, and 24 bases lay outside the gene matches. CDR3 length: 22 residues. Germline loops: CDR1 MNHEY, CDR2 SMNVEV (reference sequence). Here the CDR3 DNA reads TGTGCCAGCAGCCCCCTCAATTTCCGTCCTAGCGGGGTACCAAGCTCCTACAATGAGCAGTTCTTC. Protein product: CASSPLNFRPSGVPSSYNEQFF.

This chain uses TRBV19 with TRBJ1-1, with TRBD1 identical over 8 bases. CDR1 and CDR2 from the germline V gene are LNHDA and SQIVND (reference sequence). This CDR3 has 14 residues. Trimming took 3 bases from V and 10 from J; bases not matched to a gene: 10. CDR3 in amino acids: CASSIDRGGIGAFF. The CDR3 nucleotides read TGTGCCAGTAGTATCGACAGGGGCGGAATTGGAGCTTTCTTT.

The chain links TRBV25-1 to TRBJ1-2; D is possibly TRBD1 (5 bases). Germline V gene sequence: CDR1 MGHDK, CDR2 SYGVNS. V was trimmed by 2 bases and J by 4 bases, leaving 14 bases between them. This CDR3 contains 15 residues. In DNA, the CDR3 is TGTGCCAGCAGTGAACCCTACGACAGCATCTATGGCTACACCTTC. Amino acid sequence: CASSEPYDSIYGYTF.

The V call is TRBV5-4, the J call TRBJ2-1; 10 bases are a match to TRBD1. The CDR3 spans 16 residues. Trimming cost V 0 bases and J 2 bases; bases outside gene matches: 2. Looked up from germline, CDR1 is SGHNT and CDR2 is YYREEE (reference sequence). CDR3 DNA: TGTGCCAGCAGCTTGGGGACAGGGGGTACCTACAATGAGCAGTTCTTC. Translating gives CASSLGTGGTYNEQFF.

The chain has TRBV6-5 and TRBJ2-2; 10 bases are a match to TRBD1. Unmatched junction bases numbered 7, after V lost 4 bases and J lost 5 bases. The germline V gene has CDR1 MNHEY and CDR2 SVGAGI. The CDR3 has 16 residues. The CDR3 protein is CASSWSGQGGTGELFF. The CDR3 DNA is TGTGCCAGCAGTTGGAGCGGACAGGGGGGTACCGGGGAGCTGTTTTTT.

The V and J genes are TRBV6-4 and TRBJ1-2; D gene ambiguous. The CDR3 covers 14 residues. The V end was cut by 0 bases, the J end by 4 bases, with 9 bases between. Germline loops: CDR1 MRHNA, CDR2 SNTAGT. As DNA, the CDR3 is TGTGCCAGCAGTGACTCGGGCAAAGGCTATGGCTACACCTTC. As protein: CASSDSGKGYGYTF.

The chain recombines TRBV28 with TRBJ1-5; 9 bases fit TRBD1. V trimming: 6 bases; J trimming: 7 bases; junction bases outside the gene matches: 4. CDR3 length equals 13 residues. Per the germline V gene, CDR1 is MDHEN and CDR2 is SYDVKM. CDR3 DNA sequence: TGTGCCAGCAGACAGGGGGCCGGGCAGCCCCAGCATTTT. Its protein is CASRQGAGQPQHF.

CDR3 coding DNA: TGTGCCAGCTGGGACAGTGGGTCAGATACGCAGTATTTT. As protein: CASWDSGSDTQYF. This chain links TRBV21-1 with TRBJ2-3; the D call in the table, TRBD1, was not verified against the DNA. TRBV21-1 represents a pseudogene. CDR3 length equals 13 residues.

This rearrangement joins TRBV24-1 to TRBJ2-2; the match to TRBD2 covers 7 bases. The CDR3 is made up of 19 amino acids. Trimming removed 7 bases from V and 4 bases from J; junction bases left unmatched: 20. Germline lookup yields CDR1 KGHDR and CDR2 SFDVKD. CDR3 coding DNA: TGTGCCACCAGCGCCGGTTCGAGTGGGAGGGCCCTCATCACCGGGGAGCTGTTTTTT. Its translation: CATSAGSSGRALITGELFF.